This T cell receptor beta chain was sequenced in a study of T cell responses to AZD1222 COVID-19 vaccine. General study results and limits: Most donors were white British and more were female, and clonal diversity was possibly underestimated. The study reported that nearly half of spike-specific TCRs target unmutated variant regions. Spike-specific TCR breadth and depth grew following two AZD1222 doses.

Here immunoSEQ multiplex PCR was the method, and the copy in TCRdb shows in-frame clones only, minus some. This table has tens of thousands of clones, more than 80% appearing once. As concerns this clone: Its cognate antigen is unknown.

The sequence came from an adult in good health. This specimen consisted of peripheral blood, obtained on day 0 of AZD1222 vaccination.

CDR3 sequence reads: CASSIRQGADTQYF. CDR3 nucleotides: TGTGCCAGTAGTATTCGACAGGGGGCAGATACGCAGTATTTT. This chain uses TRBV19 with TRBJ2-3; 9 positions agree with TRBD1. Germline V lookup: CDR1 LNHDA, CDR2 SQIVND (reference sequence). The V gene end was trimmed by 3 bases and the J gene end by 4 bases; junction bases not matched to a gene: 2. The CDR3 covers 14 residues.